This TCR beta chain came from a study of cytomegalovirus exposure and HLA in healthy donors. Study-level information: The platform used for the roughly 130 validation repertoires matched that of the approximately 670 first-cohort repertoires, a later analysis reported.

CDR3 length: 16 residues. The V gene's germline CDR1 is SNHLY and CDR2 FYNNEI. The V gene lost 7 bases and the J gene lost 0 bases, with 19 bases spanning the gap. Only in-frame clones appear in the TCRdb table, and some are missing; sequencing was by immunoSEQ multiplex PCR. The table shows 95,000 to 150,000 clones, with approximately 91% occurring only once. Specimen: PBMCs. V and J are TRBV2 and TRBJ2-7; D is unresolved. The sequence derives from a woman younger than 35 in good health and CMV-seronegative. For the CDR3, the DNA is TGTGCCAGCACTTATTCGGCGCGGTCGGGCTCCTACGAGCAGTACTTC. This translates into CASTYSARSGSYEQYF.